The next 12 T cell receptor beta chains were all read from a single sample in a study of T cell responses to AZD1222 COVID-19 vaccine. Sequencing used immunoSEQ multiplex PCR; TCRdb keeps in-frame clones, though not all of them. There are tens of thousands of clones in the sample; roughly four fifths occur only once, and roughly 5.4% lies in the top ten. The sample in question was peripheral blood, obtained on day 0 of AZD1222 vaccination. The source of these receptors is an adult in good health.

This chain joins TRBV30 and TRBJ2-7, with 7 nucleotides matching TRBD2. The junction had 3 bases not matched to a gene; V was cut back by 0 bases and J by 4 bases. The length of the CDR3 is 13 residues. Germline V CDR1 and CDR2: GTSNPN, SVGIG (reference sequence). The DNA of the CDR3 is TGTGCCTGGAGTGTACGGGGGGTTTACGAGCAGTACTTC. The encoded protein is CAWSVRGVYEQYF. The full variable domain, rest sourced from reference TRBV30 and TRBJ2-7, is SQTIHQWPATLVQPVGSPLSLECTVEGTSNPNLYWYRQAAGRGLQLLFYSVGIGQISSEVPQNLSASRPQDRQFILSSKKLLLSDSGFYLCAWSVRGVYEQYFGPGTRLTVT.

V is TRBV7-3 and J is TRBJ2-1; D could derive from TRBD1 or TRBD2 (5 bases each). The CDR3 totals 16 residues. Germline V gives CDR1 SGHTA, CDR2 FQGTGA. Between the trimmed V and J ends, which lost 1 base and 0 bases, there was a span of 10 bases. CDR3 coding DNA: TGTGCCAGCAGCTTAATGTGGGGGAGCTCCTACAATGAGCAGTTCTTC. Translating it yields CASSLMWGSSYNEQFF.

V usage is TRBV5-6 and J usage is TRBJ1-6; D is ambiguous. This CDR3 is built from 16 residues. V gave up 2 bases and J gave up 0 bases, with 9 bases separating them. The germline V gene has CDR1 SGHDT and CDR2 YYEEEE. CDR3 coding DNA: TGTGCCAGCAGCTTTTGGGCCAGCTCCTATAATTCACCCCTCCACTTT. Residues: CASSFWASSYNSPLHF.

This clone appeared a few times. The rearrangement joins TRBV7-9 to TRBJ2-2; D uncertain. Germline-derived CDR1 and CDR2 are SEHNR and FQNEAQ (reference sequence). The CDR3 has 11 residues. The V end lost 6 bases, the J end lost 9 bases, and 8 bases lay between the germline ends. The CDR3 sequence is CASSGPWELFF. In DNA form, the CDR3 reads TGTGCCAGCAGTGGACCATGGGAGCTGTTTTTT.

This chain's CDR3 is CASSHTRGRMAGNTIYF. In nucleotides, the CDR3 is TGTGCCAGCAGCCACACGAGGGGGCGGATGGCTGGAAACACCATATATTTT. This chain connects TRBV4-2 to TRBJ1-3, with 7 positions matching TRBD1. V was clipped by 3 bases and J by 2 bases; unmatched bases: 10. The germline V gene has CDR1 LGHNA and CDR2 YNFKEQ. The CDR3 covers 17 residues.

The J gene is TRBJ2-5, the V gene TRBV27, with 12 bases fitting TRBD2. Germline CDR1 is MNHEY and CDR2 is SMNVEV (reference sequence). The CDR3 spans 16 residues. The trim removed 3 bases at V and 7 bases at J, leaving 9 bases unmatched. The CDR3 DNA reads as TGTGCCAGCAGTTTCGTGGGACTAGCGGGTCCGGGGACCCAGTACTTC. This encodes CASSFVGLAGPGTQYF.

The rearrangement links TRBV7-9 to TRBJ2-6; unclear D gene. Germline CDR1 reads SEHNR; CDR2 reads FQNEAQ (reference sequence). The CDR3 runs to 15 residues. Trimming took 2 bases from V and 0 from J, leaving 5 bases between them. The CDR3 protein is CASSLRVSGANVLTF. DNA of the CDR3: TGTGCCAGCAGCTTAAGGGTCTCTGGGGCCAACGTCCTGACTTTC.

CDR3 bases: TGTGCCAGCAGTGAATTTGAGGGATCCGGAGAAAAACTGTTTTTT. This gives the protein CASSEFEGSGEKLFF. V usage is TRBV6-1 and J usage is TRBJ1-4; no definite D call. CDR3 length: 15 amino acids. The V end lost 2 bases, the J end lost 8 bases, and 15 bases lay between the germline ends. CDR1 and CDR2 (germline): MNHNS, SASEGT.

This clone was seen a handful of times. J is TRBJ1-4 and V is TRBV24-1, with D possibly being TRBD1 (5 bases). V was pared by 5 bases and J by 4 bases, with 10 bases between. Germline CDR1 and CDR2: KGHDR and SFDVKD. The CDR3 runs to 14 residues. CDR3 amino acids: CATSGGTINEKLFF. The CDR3 DNA reads TGTGCCACCAGTGGGGGGACTATTAATGAAAAACTGTTTTTT.

The table lists this clone with a count of one. This CDR3 reads CASSLTNNSPLHF. In DNA, the CDR3 is TGTGCCAGCAGTCTCACAAATAATTCACCCCTCCACTTT. The chain carries TRBV6-5 and TRBJ1-6; D uncertain. Germline-derived CDR1 and CDR2 are MNHEY and SVGAGI. V lost 5 bases to trimming and J lost 5 bases, with 7 bases between them. The CDR3 consists of 13 residues.

The genes are TRBV10-1 and TRBJ2-3; TRBD2 matches at 11 bases. V dropped 3 bases and J dropped 8; count of bases not matched to a gene: 4. This CDR3 is 14 amino acids long. Germline V gene sequence: CDR1 WNHNN, CDR2 SYGVQD (reference sequence). The CDR3 DNA reads TGCGCCAGCAGTGACCTAGCGGGGGGATCTACGCAGTATTTT. Translation gives CASSDLAGGSTQYF.

In its sample, this clone was seen once. The V and J genes are TRBV5-1 and TRBJ1-2, with D unresolved. Germline lookup yields CDR1 SGHRS and CDR2 YFSETQ. The CDR3 totals 12 residues. V shed 0 bases and J shed 5 bases, with 5 bases lying between them. This chain's CDR3 is CASSLDAYGYTF. DNA of the CDR3: TGCGCCAGCAGCTTGGATGCGTATGGCTACACCTTC. The full variable domain, completed using reference TRBV5-1 and TRBJ1-2, is KAGVTQTPRYLIKTRGQQVTLSCSPISGHRSVSWYQQTPGQGLQFLFEYFSETQRNKGNFPGRFSGRQFSNSRSEMNVSTLELGDSALYLCASSLDAYGYTFGSGTRLTVV.